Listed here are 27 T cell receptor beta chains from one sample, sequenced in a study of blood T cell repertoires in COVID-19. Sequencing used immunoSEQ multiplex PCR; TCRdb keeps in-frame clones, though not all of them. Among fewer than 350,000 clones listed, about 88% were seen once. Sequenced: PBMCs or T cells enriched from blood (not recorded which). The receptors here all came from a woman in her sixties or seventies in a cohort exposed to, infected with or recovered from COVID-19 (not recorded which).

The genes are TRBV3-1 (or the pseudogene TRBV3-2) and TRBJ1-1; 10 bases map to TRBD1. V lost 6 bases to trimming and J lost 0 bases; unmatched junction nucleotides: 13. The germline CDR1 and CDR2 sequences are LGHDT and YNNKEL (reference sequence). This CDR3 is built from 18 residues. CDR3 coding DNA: TGTGCCAGCAGACGGGGAACCATGGGACAGGGGATGAACACTGAAGCTTTCTTT. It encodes CASRRGTMGQGMNTEAFF.

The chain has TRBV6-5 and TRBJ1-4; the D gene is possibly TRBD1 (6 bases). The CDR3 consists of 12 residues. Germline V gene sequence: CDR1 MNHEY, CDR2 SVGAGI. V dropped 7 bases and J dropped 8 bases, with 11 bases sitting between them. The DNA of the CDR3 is TGTGCCAGCAACAGGGACGTCGAAAAACTGTTTTTT. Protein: CASNRDVEKLFF.

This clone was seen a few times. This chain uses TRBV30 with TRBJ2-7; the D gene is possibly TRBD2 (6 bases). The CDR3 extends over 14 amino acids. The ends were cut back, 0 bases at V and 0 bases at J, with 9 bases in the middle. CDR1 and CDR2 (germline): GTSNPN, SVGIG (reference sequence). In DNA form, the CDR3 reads TGTGCCTGGAGTGTAGGTAGCGGCTCCTACGAGCAGTACTTC. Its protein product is CAWSVGSGSYEQYF.

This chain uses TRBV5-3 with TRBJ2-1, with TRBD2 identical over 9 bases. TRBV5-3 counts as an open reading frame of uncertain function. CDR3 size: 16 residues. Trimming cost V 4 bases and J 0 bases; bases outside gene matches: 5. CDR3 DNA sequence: TGTGCCAGAAGCGAGACTAGCGGAATCTCCTACAATGAGCAGTTCTTC. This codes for CARSETSGISYNEQFF.

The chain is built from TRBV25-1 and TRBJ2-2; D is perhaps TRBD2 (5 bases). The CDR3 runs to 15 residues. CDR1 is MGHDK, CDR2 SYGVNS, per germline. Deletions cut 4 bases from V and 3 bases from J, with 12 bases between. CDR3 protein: CASSARARDTGELFF. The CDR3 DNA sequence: TGTGCCAGCAGTGCAAGGGCGCGGGACACCGGGGAGCTGTTTTTT. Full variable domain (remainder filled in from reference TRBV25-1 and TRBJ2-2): EADIYQTPRYLVIGTGKKITLECSQTMGHDKMYWYQQDPGMELHLIHYSYGVNSTEKGDLSSESTVSRIRTEHFPLTLESARPSHTSQYLCASSARARDTGELFFGEGSRLTVL.

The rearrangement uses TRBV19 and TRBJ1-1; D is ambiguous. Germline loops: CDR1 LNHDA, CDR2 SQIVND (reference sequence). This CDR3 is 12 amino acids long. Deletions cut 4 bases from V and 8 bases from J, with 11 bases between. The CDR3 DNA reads TGTGCCAGTAGTAGGCCCTTCGGGGAAGCTTTCTTT. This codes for CASSRPFGEAFF.

CDR3 sequence (DNA): TGTGCCAGCTCACCAAACCGGGAGGGCCGAGAGACCCAGTACTTC. As protein: CASSPNREGRETQYF. J is TRBJ2-5 and V is TRBV18, with TRBD2 matching over 8 bases. This CDR3 is 15 amino acids long. Trimming at V came to 2 bases and at J to 4 bases, leaving 6 bases not matched to a gene. From germline, CDR1 is KGHSH and CDR2 LQKENI.

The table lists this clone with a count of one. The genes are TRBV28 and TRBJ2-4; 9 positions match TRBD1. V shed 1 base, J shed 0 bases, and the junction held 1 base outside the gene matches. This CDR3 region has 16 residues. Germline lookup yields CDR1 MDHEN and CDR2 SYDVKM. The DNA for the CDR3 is TGTGCCAGCAGTTTATACAGGGGGCTAGCCAAAAACATTCAGTACTTC. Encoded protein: CASSLYRGLAKNIQYF.

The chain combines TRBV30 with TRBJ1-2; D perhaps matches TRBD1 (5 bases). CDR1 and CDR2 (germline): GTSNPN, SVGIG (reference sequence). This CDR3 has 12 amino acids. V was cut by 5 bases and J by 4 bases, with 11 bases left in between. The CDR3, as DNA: TGTGCCTGGCAGGAAAGGGGCTATGGCTACACCTTC. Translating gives CAWQERGYGYTF. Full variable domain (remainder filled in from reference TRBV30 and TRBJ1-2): SQTIHQWPATLVQPVGSPLSLECTVEGTSNPNLYWYRQAAGRGLQLLFYSVGIGQISSEVPQNLSASRPQDRQFILSSKKLLLSDSGFYLCAWQERGYGYTFGSGTRLTVV.

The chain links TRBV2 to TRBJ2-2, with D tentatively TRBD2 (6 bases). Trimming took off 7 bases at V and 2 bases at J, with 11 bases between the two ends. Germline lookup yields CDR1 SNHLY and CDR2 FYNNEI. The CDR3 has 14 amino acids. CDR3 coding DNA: TGTGCCAGCACAGAGCGGGTAAACACCGGGGAGCTGTTTTTT. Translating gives CASTERVNTGELFF.

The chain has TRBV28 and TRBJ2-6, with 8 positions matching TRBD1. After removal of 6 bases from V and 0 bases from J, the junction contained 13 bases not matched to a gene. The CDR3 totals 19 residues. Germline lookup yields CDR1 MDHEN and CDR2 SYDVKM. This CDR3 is CASSPTLTGALSGANVLTF. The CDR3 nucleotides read TGTGCCAGCAGCCCGACTCTGACAGGGGCCCTCTCTGGGGCCAACGTCCTGACTTTC.

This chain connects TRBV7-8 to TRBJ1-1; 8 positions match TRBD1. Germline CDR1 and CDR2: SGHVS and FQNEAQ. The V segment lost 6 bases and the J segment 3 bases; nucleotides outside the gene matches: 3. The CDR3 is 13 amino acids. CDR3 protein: CASSSDRDTEAFF. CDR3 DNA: TGTGCCAGCAGTTCGGACAGGGACACTGAAGCTTTCTTT.

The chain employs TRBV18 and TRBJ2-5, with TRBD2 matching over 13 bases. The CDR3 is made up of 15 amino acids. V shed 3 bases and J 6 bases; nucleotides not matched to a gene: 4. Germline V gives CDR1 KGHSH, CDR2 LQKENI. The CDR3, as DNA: TGTGCCAGCTCACCTCAGGGACTAGCGGGACAGACCCAGTACTTC. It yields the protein CASSPQGLAGQTQYF.

CDR3 sequence reads: CATRPRPEAFF. As DNA, the CDR3 is TGTGCCACCAGGCCGCGGCCTGAAGCTTTCTTT. The chain has TRBV24-1 and TRBJ1-1, with unresolved D. CDR1 and CDR2 from the germline V gene are KGHDR and SFDVKD. This CDR3 region has 11 residues. V shed 7 bases and J shed 6 bases, with 8 bases lying between them.

CDR3 nucleotides: TGTGCCAGCTCACCATGGGACACTAGGGGCAATGAGCAGTTCTTC. This sequence encodes CASSPWDTRGNEQFF. This chain joins TRBV18 and TRBJ2-1, with D perhaps TRBD1 (6 bases). The CDR3 runs 15 residues. The V and J ends lost 2 bases and 6 bases respectively, with 14 bases between them. Germline V CDR1 and CDR2: KGHSH, LQKENI.

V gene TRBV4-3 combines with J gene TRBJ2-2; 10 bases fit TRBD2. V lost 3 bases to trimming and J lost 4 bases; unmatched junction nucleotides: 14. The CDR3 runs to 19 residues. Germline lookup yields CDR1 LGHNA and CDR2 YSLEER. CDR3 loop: CASSQTLAGGPRSTGELFF. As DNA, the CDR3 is TGCGCCAGCAGCCAGACCTTAGCGGGAGGCCCGCGAAGCACCGGGGAGCTGTTTTTT.

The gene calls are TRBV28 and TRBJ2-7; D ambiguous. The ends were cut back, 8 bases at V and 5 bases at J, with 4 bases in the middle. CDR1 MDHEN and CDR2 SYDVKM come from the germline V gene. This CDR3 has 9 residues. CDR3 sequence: CASQNEQYF. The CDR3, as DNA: TGTGCCAGCCAAAACGAGCAGTACTTC.

CDR3 loop: CASSLGLAYNNEQFF. CDR3 sequence (DNA): TGCGCCAGCAGCTTGGGCCTAGCGTACAACAATGAGCAGTTCTTC. The J gene is TRBJ2-1, the V gene TRBV5-1; D may be TRBD2 (6 bases). In germline, CDR1 is SGHRS, CDR2 YFSETQ. Trimming left V 0 bases short and J 5 bases short, with 12 bases between. CDR3 length: 15 residues.

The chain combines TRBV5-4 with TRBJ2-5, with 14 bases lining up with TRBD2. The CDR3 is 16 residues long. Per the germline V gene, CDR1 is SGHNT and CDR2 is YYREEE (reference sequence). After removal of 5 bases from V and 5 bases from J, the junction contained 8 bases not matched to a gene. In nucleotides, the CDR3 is TGTGCCAGCAGGAAAGCCGGGACTAGCGGGAGTGAGACCCAGTACTTC. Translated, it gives CASRKAGTSGSETQYF.

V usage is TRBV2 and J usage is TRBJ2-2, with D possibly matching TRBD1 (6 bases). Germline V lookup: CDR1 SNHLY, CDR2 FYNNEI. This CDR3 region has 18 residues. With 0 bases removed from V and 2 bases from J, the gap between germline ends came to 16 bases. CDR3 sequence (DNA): TGTGCCAGCAGTGAAGCGCCATCCGGACAGCGAAACACCGGGGAGCTGTTTTTT. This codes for CASSEAPSGQRNTGELFF.

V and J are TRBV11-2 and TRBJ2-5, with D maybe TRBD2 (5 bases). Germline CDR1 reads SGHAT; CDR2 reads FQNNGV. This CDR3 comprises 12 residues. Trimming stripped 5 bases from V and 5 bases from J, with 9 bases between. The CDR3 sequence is CASSLRGETQYF. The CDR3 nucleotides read TGTGCCAGCAGCCTTAGAGGGGAGACCCAGTACTTC.

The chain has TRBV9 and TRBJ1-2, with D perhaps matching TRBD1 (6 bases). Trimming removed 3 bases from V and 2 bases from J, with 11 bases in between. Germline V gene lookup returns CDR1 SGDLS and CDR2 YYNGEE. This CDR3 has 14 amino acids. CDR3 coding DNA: TGTGCCAGCAGCGCAGGGGACGGGAACTATGGCTACACCTTC. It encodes CASSAGDGNYGYTF.

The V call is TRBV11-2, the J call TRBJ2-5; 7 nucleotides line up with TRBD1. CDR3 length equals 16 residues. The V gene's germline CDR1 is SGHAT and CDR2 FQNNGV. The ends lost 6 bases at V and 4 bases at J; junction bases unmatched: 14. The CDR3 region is CASSHRGLGSRETQYF. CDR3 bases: TGTGCCAGCAGTCACAGGGGATTAGGTTCCAGAGAGACCCAGTACTTC.

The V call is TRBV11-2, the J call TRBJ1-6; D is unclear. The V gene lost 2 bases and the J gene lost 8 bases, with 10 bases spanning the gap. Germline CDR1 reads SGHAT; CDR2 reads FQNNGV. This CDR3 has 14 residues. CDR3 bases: TGTGCCAGCAGCTTACAAGTAGTTGATTCACCCCTCCACTTT. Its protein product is CASSLQVVDSPLHF.

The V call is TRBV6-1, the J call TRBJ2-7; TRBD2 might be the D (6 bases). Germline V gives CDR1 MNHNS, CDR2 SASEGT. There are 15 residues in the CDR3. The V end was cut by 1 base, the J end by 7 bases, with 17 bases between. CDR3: CASSEDETRVREQYF. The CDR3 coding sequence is TGTGCCAGCAGTGAAGATGAGACTAGAGTGAGGGAGCAGTACTTC.

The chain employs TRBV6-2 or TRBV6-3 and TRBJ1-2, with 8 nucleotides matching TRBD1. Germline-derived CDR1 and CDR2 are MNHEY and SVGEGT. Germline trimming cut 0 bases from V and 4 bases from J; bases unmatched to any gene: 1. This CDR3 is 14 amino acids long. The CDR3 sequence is CASSYSGQGYGYTF. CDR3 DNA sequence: TGTGCCAGCAGTTACTCCGGACAGGGCTATGGCTACACCTTC.

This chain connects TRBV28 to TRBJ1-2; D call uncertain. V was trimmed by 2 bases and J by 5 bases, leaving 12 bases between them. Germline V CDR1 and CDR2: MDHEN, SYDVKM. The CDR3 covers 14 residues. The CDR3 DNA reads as TGTGCCAGCAGTTTAAGCAGGCACCATTATGGCTACACCTTC. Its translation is CASSLSRHHYGYTF.